The T cell receptor beta chain described here comes from a study of cytomegalovirus exposure and HLA in healthy donors. Trimming left V 6 bases short and J 0 bases short, with 13 bases between. There are 14 residues in the CDR3. Germline V gene data show CDR1 as SGHRS and CDR2 as YFSETQ. This clone appeared a single time. The PCR used 60 Vbeta and 13 Jbeta primers. TCRdb keeps only in-frame clones here, not all; method: immunoSEQ multiplex PCR. The sample holds 100,000 to 150,000 clones, 70% to 80% seen once. The source is a woman aged 55-69 years in good health and CMV-seronegative. The chain employs TRBV5-1 and TRBJ2-7; no clear D gene. Sequenced input: PBMCs. The CDR3 sequence is CASNLGQSSYEQYF. As DNA, the CDR3 is TGCGCCAGCAACCTTGGCCAAAGCTCCTACGAGCAGTACTTC.